The rows below give T cell receptor beta chains drawn from one sample of a study of graft-versus-host responses after intestinal transplantation. TCRdb's copy holds only in-frame clones and misses some; the assay was immunoSEQ multiplex PCR. Of 35,000 to 45,000 clones listed, about 91% are singletons. The source material was PBMCs, sampled 524 days after transplant. These TCRs come from a human patient who received an intestinal transplant, so some T cells may come from the graft donor. Both conserved end residues are part of each CDR3. Each record gives: V gene, J gene, D gene, CDR3 length, clone size, CDR3 protein, CDR3 DNA. The D gene is left open where the match is weak. The size of a clone is reported for some rows only, either as once, few or many, or as a class for expanded clones.

V gene: TRBV5-1; J gene: TRBJ2-5; D gene: NA; CDR3 length: 16; clone size: NA; CDR3 protein: CASSLGQGPVQETQYF; CDR3 DNA: TGCGCCAGCAGCTTGGGGCAGGGCCCCGTACAAGAGACCCAGTACTTC
V gene: TRBV2; J gene: TRBJ2-7; D gene: NA; CDR3 length: 15; clone size: NA; CDR3 protein: CASSVTDRSAYEQYF; CDR3 DNA: TGTGCCAGCAGTGTAACGGACAGAAGCGCCTACGAGCAGTACTTC
V gene: TRBV4-1; J gene: TRBJ1-1; D gene: NA; CDR3 length: 14; clone size: NA; CDR3 protein: CASSQEAVNTEAFF; CDR3 DNA: TGCGCCAGCAGCCAAGAAGCAGTGAACACTGAAGCTTTCTTT
V gene: TRBV4-3; J gene: TRBJ2-1; D gene: NA; CDR3 length: 15; clone size: NA; CDR3 protein: CASSPERSSYNEQFF; CDR3 DNA: TGCGCCAGCAGCCCAGAGCGGAGCTCCTACAATGAGCAGTTCTTC
V gene: TRBV11-2; J gene: TRBJ2-7; D gene: TRBD2; CDR3 length: 19; clone size: once; CDR3 protein: CASSLVVRLGLAGAYEQYF; CDR3 DNA: TGTGCCAGCAGCTTAGTGGTACGACTGGGACTAGCGGGAGCTTACGAGCAGTACTTC
V gene: TRBV4-3; J gene: TRBJ1-1; D gene: TRBD1; CDR3 length: 14; clone size: NA; CDR3 protein: CASSHYRGGTEAFF; CDR3 DNA: TGCGCCAGCAGCCATTACAGGGGCGGCACTGAAGCTTTCTTT
V gene: TRBV15; J gene: TRBJ1-3; D gene: NA; CDR3 length: 16; clone size: NA; CDR3 protein: CATSRDPGQSGNTIYF; CDR3 DNA: TGTGCCACCAGCAGAGATCCGGGACAATCTGGAAACACCATATATTTT
V gene: TRBV27; J gene: TRBJ2-3; D gene: NA; CDR3 length: 18; clone size: NA; CDR3 protein: CASSLKPTIPLSTDTQYF; CDR3 DNA: TGTGCCAGCAGTCTCAAACCCACTATTCCTCTTAGCACAGATACGCAGTATTTT
V gene: TRBV6-1; J gene: TRBJ1-6; D gene: NA; CDR3 length: 17; clone size: once; CDR3 protein: CASSAWEGSSYNSPLHF; CDR3 DNA: TGTGCCAGCAGTGCTTGGGAGGGCAGCTCCTATAATTCACCCCTCCACTTT
V gene: TRBV10-3; J gene: TRBJ2-7; D gene: NA; CDR3 length: 13; clone size: NA; CDR3 protein: CAISAVDSYEQYF; CDR3 DNA: TGTGCCATCAGTGCCGTCGACAGCTACGAGCAGTACTTC
V gene: TRBV4-2; J gene: TRBJ1-5; D gene: NA; CDR3 length: 17; clone size: NA; CDR3 protein: CASSQEGPLLSNQPQHF; CDR3 DNA: TGTGCCAGCAGCCAAGAAGGCCCACTTCTTAGCAATCAGCCCCAGCATTTT
V gene: TRBV10-3; J gene: TRBJ2-1; D gene: NA; CDR3 length: 13; clone size: NA; CDR3 protein: CAISPLTYNEQFF; CDR3 DNA: TGTGCCATCAGTCCACTCACCTACAATGAGCAGTTCTTC
V gene: TRBV10-1; J gene: TRBJ2-7; D gene: NA; CDR3 length: 13; clone size: few; CDR3 protein: CASSEQGGVRQYF; CDR3 DNA: TGCGCCAGCAGCGAACAGGGAGGGGTAAGGCAGTACTTC
V gene: TRBV2; J gene: TRBJ1-6; D gene: NA; CDR3 length: 16; clone size: NA; CDR3 protein: CASSEPSSSYNSPLHF; CDR3 DNA: TGTGCCAGCAGTGAACCTTCTAGCTCCTATAATTCACCCCTCCACTTT
V gene: TRBV9; J gene: TRBJ2-6; D gene: NA; CDR3 length: 13; clone size: NA; CDR3 protein: CASSVSGANVLTF; CDR3 DNA: TGTGCCAGCAGCGTATCTGGGGCCAACGTCCTGACTTTC
V gene: TRBV9; J gene: TRBJ2-6; D gene: NA; CDR3 length: 18; clone size: NA; CDR3 protein: CASSVGQAPAYGANVLTF; CDR3 DNA: TGTGCCAGCAGCGTAGGGCAAGCGCCCGCATATGGGGCCAACGTCCTGACTTTC
V gene: TRBV6-5; J gene: TRBJ1-1; D gene: NA; CDR3 length: 14; clone size: NA; CDR3 protein: CASSVRAINTEAFF; CDR3 DNA: TGTGCCAGCAGTGTCCGGGCCATTAACACTGAAGCTTTCTTT
V gene: TRBV28; J gene: TRBJ2-7; D gene: TRBD1; CDR3 length: 15; clone size: NA; CDR3 protein: CASNIPGQVGYEQYF; CDR3 DNA: TGTGCCAGCAATATCCCGGGACAGGTGGGCTACGAGCAGTACTTC
V gene: TRBV27; J gene: TRBJ1-2; D gene: NA; CDR3 length: 14; clone size: few; CDR3 protein: CASSPSGRRHGYTF; CDR3 DNA: TGTGCCAGCAGCCCCTCAGGGAGGCGCCATGGCTACACCTTC
V gene: TRBV5-4; J gene: TRBJ2-1; D gene: NA; CDR3 length: 16; clone size: NA; CDR3 protein: CASRAGQDLRGNEQFF; CDR3 DNA: TGTGCCAGCAGGGCCGGGCAGGATTTGAGGGGCAATGAGCAGTTCTTC
V gene: TRBV29-1; J gene: TRBJ2-1; D gene: NA; CDR3 length: 13; clone size: once; CDR3 protein: CSVLSSRGDEQFF; CDR3 DNA: TGCAGCGTTCTCTCATCCAGAGGGGATGAGCAGTTCTTC
V gene: TRBV14; J gene: TRBJ2-1; D gene: TRBD2; CDR3 length: 19; clone size: NA; CDR3 protein: CASSQDFLAGGNLYNEQFF; CDR3 DNA: TGTGCCAGCAGCCAAGATTTCCTAGCGGGAGGAAACCTCTACAATGAGCAGTTCTTC
V gene: TRBV4-1; J gene: TRBJ2-5; D gene: TRBD1; CDR3 length: 14; clone size: NA; CDR3 protein: CASSPRDSEETQYF; CDR3 DNA: TGCGCCAGCAGCCCCCGGGACAGCGAAGAGACCCAGTACTTC
V gene: TRBV28; J gene: TRBJ1-1; D gene: NA; CDR3 length: 12; clone size: NA; CDR3 protein: CASSFLNTEAFF; CDR3 DNA: TGTGCCAGCAGTTTTTTGAACACTGAAGCTTTCTTT
V gene: TRBV5-6; J gene: TRBJ1-3; D gene: NA; CDR3 length: 15; clone size: NA; CDR3 protein: CASSFERRSGNTIYF; CDR3 DNA: TGTGCCAGCAGCTTCGAACGCCGCTCTGGAAACACCATATATTTT
V gene: TRBV19; J gene: TRBJ2-7; D gene: TRBD1; CDR3 length: 22; clone size: NA; CDR3 protein: CASSIYFSGGAWAPQSSYEQYF; CDR3 DNA: TGTGCCAGTAGTATTTACTTCTCAGGGGGTGCGTGGGCCCCGCAATCCTCCTACGAGCAGTACTTC
V gene: TRBV6-5; J gene: TRBJ2-5; D gene: NA; CDR3 length: 13; clone size: NA; CDR3 protein: CASSYEAGTTQYF; CDR3 DNA: TGTGCCAGCAGTTACGAGGCCGGGACCACCCAGTACTTC
V gene: TRBV7-9; J gene: TRBJ1-1; D gene: NA; CDR3 length: 15; clone size: NA; CDR3 protein: CASSLKTDMNTEAFF; CDR3 DNA: TGTGCCAGCAGCCTCAAGACGGATATGAACACTGAAGCTTTCTTT
V gene: TRBV28; J gene: TRBJ1-2; D gene: NA; CDR3 length: 13; clone size: once; CDR3 protein: CASSRGGGYGYTF; CDR3 DNA: TGTGCCAGCAGCCGTGGTGGAGGCTATGGCTACACCTTC
V gene: TRBV5-8; J gene: TRBJ1-2; D gene: NA; CDR3 length: 13; clone size: NA; CDR3 protein: CASSLAEGNGYTF; CDR3 DNA: TGTGCCAGCAGCTTGGCCGAGGGGAATGGCTACACCTTC
V gene: TRBV27; J gene: TRBJ2-4; D gene: NA; CDR3 length: 14; clone size: once; CDR3 protein: CASSLFRGKNIQYF; CDR3 DNA: TGTGCCAGCAGTTTATTTCGAGGCAAAAACATTCAGTACTTC
V gene: TRBV5-1; J gene: TRBJ2-1; D gene: NA; CDR3 length: 13; clone size: NA; CDR3 protein: CASSLAANNEQFF; CDR3 DNA: TGCGCCAGCAGCTTGGCGGCCAACAATGAGCAGTTCTTC
V gene: TRBV4-2; J gene: TRBJ2-1; D gene: NA; CDR3 length: 14; clone size: few; CDR3 protein: CASSQDSPSAEQFF; CDR3 DNA: TGTGCCAGCAGCCAAGATAGCCCTAGCGCTGAGCAGTTCTTC